Listed here is a single TCR beta chain. 13 Jbeta primers and 60 Vbeta primers were used for the PCR. The repertoire was sequenced with immunoSEQ multiplex PCR; TCRdb's copy has only in-frame clones and lacks some. This repertoire includes about 31,000 clones. The data were obtained in a study of cytomegalovirus exposure and HLA in healthy donors. CDR1 and CDR2 from the germline V gene are MNHEY and SMNVEV (reference sequence). V was pared by 8 bases and J by 8 bases, with 9 bases of the junction left unmatched. The CDR3 sequence is 14 residues long. The clonotype was recovered from a female donor in good health and CMV-seronegative. V usage is TRBV27 and J usage is TRBJ1-4; 9 positions agree with TRBD1. The sequenced material came from PBMCs. This chain's CDR3 is CASRTGTGSEKLFF. In DNA form, the CDR3 reads TGTGCCAGCCGGACCGGGACAGGGAGCGAAAAACTGTTTTTT.